This T cell receptor beta chain was found in a study of blood T cell repertoires in COVID-19. Study context: Material from acute and convalescent COVID-19 was sourced from the United States, Italy and Spain.

Sequenced by immunoSEQ multiplex PCR; TCRdb stores in-frame clones only, minus some. This sample yields fewer than 200,000 clones, of which 85% to 90% are seen a single time; less than 25% belongs to the top ten. Germline-derived CDR1 and CDR2 are LGHDT and YNNKEL (reference sequence). The CDR3 extends over 16 amino acids. With 3 bases clipped from V and 2 bases from J, the junction kept 4 bases outside the gene matches. The chain has TRBV3-1 (or the pseudogene TRBV3-2) and TRBJ2-1, with TRBD2 identical over 10 bases. The sample taken for sequencing was peripheral blood. The receptor comes from a man aged 65 to 85 with active or convalescent COVID-19. The CDR3 nucleotides read TGTGCCAGCAGCCACTTTAGCGGGGGGACCTACAATGAGCAGTTCTTC. Residues: CASSHFSGGTYNEQFF.